This T cell receptor (beta chain) emerged from a study of OX40 agonist ivuxolimab in advanced cancers. Overall study: Patients received intravenous ivuxolimab every 2 weeks at 0.01 to 10 mg/kg.

The CDR3 totals 16 residues. After removal of 5 bases from V and 0 bases from J, the junction contained 10 bases not matched to a gene. Germline CDR1 is SGHAT and CDR2 is FQNNGV. Points from the study as a whole: Certain nonresponding patients likewise had low normalized T-cell clonal expansion.

Turning to this clone: Its antigen remains unidentified.

Measured with immunoSEQ multiplex PCR; TCRdb has only the in-frame clones, and not every one. The sample yields under 150,000 clones, just over 90% seen once. This receptor was obtained from an adult with an advanced solid tumor such as melanoma, head and neck, liver or kidney cancer. The rearrangement uses TRBV11-2 and TRBJ2-7; 7 positions agree with TRBD1. The material sequenced was CD4+ or CD8+ T cells sorted from blood, taken in a trial of the OX40 agonist ivuxolimab. CDR3 DNA sequence: TGTGCCAGCAGCCCGCGGACAGGCTTGAGCTCCTACGAGCAGTACTTC. Translated: CASSPRTGLSSYEQYF.